Shown below are 23 T cell receptor beta chains from a single sample sequenced in a study of blood T cell repertoires in COVID-19. Data came from immunoSEQ multiplex PCR; TCRdb stores just in-frame clones and leaves some out. The data contain approximately 160,000 clones, about 84% of them singletons. The sequencing sample was made of PBMCs or T cells enriched from blood (not recorded which). The source is a man aged 35 to 55 who had recovered from COVID-19.

This clone was detected ten times or more. The chain is built from TRBV5-4 and TRBJ1-2; possibly TRBD1 for D (5 bases). V shed 0 bases and J shed 8 bases, with 14 bases lying between them. This CDR3 comprises 14 residues. The germline gives CDR1 SGHNT, CDR2 YYREEE (reference sequence). CDR3 loop: CASSLGQGMGGYTF. The CDR3, as DNA: TGTGCCAGCAGCTTGGGGCAGGGAATGGGAGGCTACACCTTC.

The V call is TRBV15, the J call TRBJ1-2, with 7 bases that match TRBD1. The ends lost 9 bases at V and 6 bases at J; junction bases unmatched: 10. CDR3 size: 13 residues. The germline CDR1 and CDR2 sequences are LNHNV and YYDKDF (reference sequence). The CDR3 DNA reads as TGTGCCACGACACAGGGGCCGGGGGATGGCTACACCTTC. Encoded protein: CATTQGPGDGYTF.

This chain uses TRBV7-3 with TRBJ1-1; D is possibly TRBD1 (5 bases). V was pared by 1 base and J by 4 bases, with 10 bases between. The CDR3 contains 14 residues. CDR1 is SGHTA and CDR2 is FQGTGA in the germline V gene. This chain's CDR3 is CASSLNGAVTEAFF. The CDR3 DNA follows: TGTGCCAGCAGCTTAAATGGGGCTGTCACTGAAGCTTTCTTT.

V usage is TRBV27 and J usage is TRBJ2-1; tentative D call: TRBD1 (6 bases). Trimming shortened V by 3 bases and J by 4 bases, and 28 bases separated the two germline ends. Germline-derived CDR1 and CDR2 are MNHEY and SMNVEV (reference sequence). This CDR3 is 20 amino acids long. This CDR3 reads CASSFRPPPPGQQFYNEQFF. Written as DNA, the CDR3 is TGTGCCAGCAGTTTCCGACCCCCACCTCCGGGACAACAATTTTACAATGAGCAGTTCTTC.

The chain is built from TRBV11-3 and TRBJ1-1; no firm D call. Germline V gene data show CDR1 as SGHNT and CDR2 as YENEEA. The CDR3 is made up of 16 amino acids. V was shortened by 5 bases and J by 4 bases, with 20 bases between the two germline ends. The DNA for the CDR3 is TGTGCCAGCAGCGCATCAAGCTCGGGTCCGGGCACTGAAGCTTTCTTT. Its translation is CASSASSSGPGTEAFF. Variable domain in full (rest from reference TRBV11-3 and TRBJ1-1): EAGVVQSPRYKIIEKKQPVAFWCNPISGHNTLYWYLQNLGQGPELLIRYENEEAVDDSQLPKDRFSAERLKGVDSTLKIQPAELGDSAVYLCASSASSSGPGTEAFFGQGTRLTVV.

The chain has TRBV21-1 and TRBJ2-3; the D call TRBD1 from the table was never checked on the DNA. TRBV21-1 is termed a pseudogene. The CDR3 spans 18 residues. CDR3 region: CASSKPAISTGCSDTQYF. The CDR3 DNA reads TGTGCCAGCAGCAAGCCCGCGATTTCAACAGGGTGCTCAGATACGCAGTATTTT.

The chain is built from TRBV19 and TRBJ1-1; D gene unclear. The ends were cut back, 6 bases at V and 1 base at J, with 12 bases in the middle. The CDR3 is made up of 14 amino acids. Germline loops: CDR1 LNHDA, CDR2 SQIVND (reference sequence). CDR3 loop: CASREGFRNTEAFF. CDR3 nucleotide sequence: TGTGCCAGTAGGGAGGGATTTAGGAACACTGAAGCTTTCTTT.

CDR3 DNA: TGTGCCAGTAGTAGGTATGAACGGGAAAATTCACCCCTCCACTTT. It encodes CASSRYERENSPLHF. The chain is built from TRBV19 and TRBJ1-6, with D uncertain. The germline gives CDR1 LNHDA, CDR2 SQIVND (reference sequence). The CDR3 has 15 amino acids. V lost 4 bases, J lost 7 bases, and 14 bases lay in between.

This rearrangement joins TRBV20-1 to TRBJ2-7; tentative D call: TRBD2 (5 bases). V shed 2 bases and J shed 7 bases, with 9 bases lying between them. CDR3 length: 11 residues. CDR1 is DFQATT and CDR2 is SNEGSKA in the germline V gene (reference sequence). In DNA, the CDR3 is TGCAGTGCTAGAAGGTCGGGGGAGCAGTACTTC. It is translated as CSARRSGEQYF.

The V call is TRBV7-8, the J call TRBJ1-3; D unclear. Trimming took 2 bases from V and 2 from J, leaving 19 bases between them. Germline loops: CDR1 SGHVS, CDR2 FQNEAQ. The CDR3 length is 18 residues. In DNA form, the CDR3 reads TGTGCCAGCAGCTTATTGCCCCGCCGGGTTATGGCTGGAAACACCATATATTTT. The encoded protein is CASSLLPRRVMAGNTIYF.

The chain couples TRBV4-1 to TRBJ2-7, with D possibly matching TRBD1 (5 bases). The germline V and J ends were trimmed by 6 bases and 3 bases, with 15 bases remaining between them. The CDR3 length is 14 residues. Germline V CDR1 and CDR2: MGHRA, YSYEKL. The CDR3 coding sequence is TGCGCCAGCAGGACCAGGGCCAGCTACTACGAGCAGTACTTC. Translated, it gives CASRTRASYYEQYF.

The chain is built from TRBV6-5 and TRBJ1-6; no clear D gene. V was cut by 7 bases and J by 0 bases, with 10 bases left in between. This CDR3 region has 15 residues. Germline CDR1 MNHEY, CDR2 SVGAGI. The CDR3 region has the DNA TGTGCCAGCACCGGCTCGGGCTCCTATAATTCACCCCTCCACTTT. This encodes CASTGSGSYNSPLHF.

The chain uses TRBV19 and TRBJ1-1; D call uncertain. V lost 5 bases to trimming and J lost 4 bases, with 11 bases between them. The CDR3 spans 13 residues. The germline V gene has CDR1 LNHDA and CDR2 SQIVND (reference sequence). The CDR3 sequence: CASSFLEGTEAFF. The CDR3, as DNA: TGTGCCAGTAGTTTCCTAGAGGGCACTGAAGCTTTCTTT. Looking up the rest from reference TRBV19 and TRBJ1-1 gives the full variable domain: DGGITQSPKYLFRKEGQNVTLSCEQNLNHDAMYWYRQDPGQGLRLIYYSQIVNDFQKGDIAEGYSVSREKKESFPLTVTSAQKNPTAFYLCASSFLEGTEAFFGQGTRLTVV.

J is TRBJ2-1 and V is TRBV19; 7 positions match TRBD1. CDR3 length equals 13 residues. With V trimmed by 10 bases and J by 6 bases, 9 bases remained unmatched. Germline lookup yields CDR1 LNHDA and CDR2 SQIVND (reference sequence). This CDR3 reads CATTDRSINEQFF. As DNA, the CDR3 is TGTGCCACCACGGACAGGTCGATCAATGAGCAGTTCTTC.

The chain has TRBV6-5 and TRBJ2-1; 12 positions match TRBD2. This CDR3 spans 15 amino acids. V was clipped by 3 bases and J by 4 bases; unmatched bases: 1. CDR1 is MNHEY and CDR2 is SVGAGI in the germline V gene. CDR3 amino acids: CASSYGLAGYNEQFF. The DNA of the CDR3 is TGTGCCAGCAGTTATGGACTAGCGGGATACAATGAGCAGTTCTTC.

The V call is TRBV3-1 (or the pseudogene TRBV3-2), the J call TRBJ2-5; D possibly corresponds to TRBD2 (5 bases). The CDR3 is 15 residues long. Per the germline V gene, CDR1 is LGHDT and CDR2 is YNNKEL (reference sequence). V gave up 1 base and J gave up 0 bases, with 9 bases separating them. CDR3 loop: CASSQGTRNQETQYF. CDR3 nucleotide sequence: TGTGCCAGCAGCCAAGGAACTAGGAACCAAGAGACCCAGTACTTC.

The chain combines TRBV5-1 with TRBJ2-1; tentatively, D is TRBD1 (6 bases). CDR3 length equals 13 residues. The germline V gene encodes CDR1 SGHRS and CDR2 YFSETQ. The ends were cut back, 1 base at V and 5 bases at J, with 7 bases in the middle. The CDR3 DNA reads as TGCGCCAGCAGCTTGAGGGGGAACAATGAGCAGTTCTTC. Translating gives CASSLRGNNEQFF.

This chain connects TRBV13 to TRBJ2-2; the D gene is possibly TRBD1 (5 bases). This CDR3 is 17 amino acids long. CDR1 and CDR2 (germline): PRHDT, FYEKMQ (reference sequence). Trimming shortened V by 2 bases and J by 4 bases, and 17 bases separated the two germline ends. The CDR3: CASSLSGPYEVTGELFF. CDR3 bases: TGTGCCAGCAGCTTATCAGGGCCCTACGAAGTCACCGGGGAGCTGTTTTTT.

The chain couples TRBV7-2 to TRBJ1-2; D call uncertain. The germline CDR1 and CDR2 sequences are SGHTA and FQGNSA. There are 12 residues in the CDR3. Trimming shortened V by 7 bases and J by 0 bases, and 6 bases separated the two germline ends. The chain's CDR3 is CASKASNYGYTF. In DNA, the CDR3 is TGTGCCAGCAAAGCCTCTAACTATGGCTACACCTTC.

The chain uses TRBV18 and TRBJ2-7, with 9 nucleotides matching TRBD1. The CDR3 is made up of 15 amino acids. V lost 2 bases, J lost 6 bases, and 8 bases stayed unmatched. Germline CDR1 KGHSH, CDR2 LQKENI. The CDR3 coding sequence is TGTGCCAGCTCACCAGAAATCGGGACAGGGTCCGAGCAGTACGTC. Its protein is CASSPEIGTGSEQYV.

This CDR3 reads CASSSPGNSPLHF. CDR3 DNA sequence: TGTGCCAGCAGTTCGCCAGGCAATTCACCCCTCCACTTT. This chain connects TRBV27 to TRBJ1-6; D remains unclear. V was trimmed by 4 bases and J by 7 bases, leaving 8 bases between them. Germline V CDR1 and CDR2: MNHEY, SMNVEV (reference sequence). This CDR3 region has 13 residues.

The genes are TRBV29-1 and TRBJ2-4; TRBD1 matches 8 bases. Germline lookup yields CDR1 SQVTM and CDR2 ANQGSEA. V gave up 7 bases and J gave up 1 base; unmatched junction bases: 0. The CDR3 spans 12 residues. As DNA, the CDR3 is TGCAGCGGACAGGGGGCCAAAAACATTCAGTACTTC. Translating it yields CSGQGAKNIQYF.

This CDR3 is CATAGGDYGYTF. DNA of the CDR3: TGTGCCACGGCGGGGGGGGACTATGGCTACACCTTC. J is TRBJ1-2 and V is TRBV6-5, with D perhaps matching TRBD1 (5 bases). The V end was cut by 10 bases, the J end by 3 bases, with 12 bases between. CDR3 length: 12 amino acids. Germline loops: CDR1 MNHEY, CDR2 SVGAGI.